These 30 T cell receptor beta chains share one sample of origin, sequenced in a study of blood T cell repertoires in COVID-19. Profiling relied on immunoSEQ multiplex PCR, and the TCRdb table lists in-frame clones only, not all of them. This repertoire shows 300,000 or so clones, around 87% found once; its top ten account for about 8%. Material: peripheral blood. The origin of the receptors is a woman between 45 and 65 years old who had recovered from COVID-19.

This clone has a handful of counts. The chain combines TRBV7-2 with TRBJ1-1; weak D call: TRBD1 (6 bases). V shed 1 base and J shed 5 bases, with 17 bases lying between them. Germline loops: CDR1 SGHTA, CDR2 FQGNSA. CDR3 length: 16 residues. CDR3 nucleotides: TGTGCCAGCAGCTTAGATCAGGGGAGAGATATGACTGAAGCTTTCTTT. This sequence encodes CASSLDQGRDMTEAFF.

This chain uses TRBV19 with TRBJ2-1; TRBD1 matches at 8 bases. Germline V lookup: CDR1 LNHDA, CDR2 SQIVND (reference sequence). The CDR3 covers 16 residues. J lost 3 bases, V lost 5 bases, and 9 bases had no gene match. CDR3 sequence: CASSLDRVAVYNEQFF. The CDR3 region has the DNA TGTGCCAGTAGTTTGGACAGGGTAGCTGTCTACAATGAGCAGTTCTTC.

This clone was counted a few times. The chain carries TRBV5-6 and TRBJ1-2; no clear D gene. CDR3 length: 15 residues. Per germline, CDR1 SGHDT and CDR2 YYEEEE. V lost 0 bases to trimming and J lost 4 bases, with 13 bases between them. The CDR3 coding sequence is TGTGCCAGCAGCTTGGGTGCGGGTTTTCGCTATGGCTACACCTTC. Its protein is CASSLGAGFRYGYTF.

J is TRBJ2-3 and V is TRBV30; TRBD2 agrees at 9 bases. V was clipped by 3 bases and J by 0 bases; unmatched bases: 1. The CDR3 length is 14 residues. The V gene's germline CDR1 is GTSNPN and CDR2 SVGIG (reference sequence). In DNA form, the CDR3 reads TGTGCCTGGAGAACTAGCGGGAGCACAGATACGCAGTATTTT. Protein: CAWRTSGSTDTQYF.

This clone appeared once. The rearrangement links TRBV7-2 to TRBJ2-5, with TRBD2 as a possible D gene (6 bases). CDR1 and CDR2 (germline): SGHTA, FQGNSA. Trimming took 1 base from V and 5 from J, leaving 11 bases between them. The CDR3 runs to 14 residues. CDR3 residues: CASSLGSGVETQYF. The CDR3 nucleotides read TGTGCCAGCAGCTTAGGTTCGGGGGTGGAGACCCAGTACTTC. Full variable domain (rest looked up from reference TRBV7-2 and TRBJ2-5): GAGVSQSPSNKVTEKGKDVELRCDPISGHTALYWYRQSLGQGLEFLIYFQGNSAPDKSGLPSDRFSAERTGGSVSTLTIQRTQQEDSAVYLCASSLGSGVETQYFGPGTRLLVL.

V and J are TRBV30 and TRBJ1-1; maybe TRBD1 (6 bases). Trimming took off 0 bases at V and 7 bases at J, with 15 bases between the two ends. CDR3 length equals 14 residues. Germline V gene lookup returns CDR1 GTSNPN and CDR2 SVGIG (reference sequence). Here the CDR3 DNA reads TGTGCCTGGAGTGTTAATCAGGGGAATATTGAAGCTTTCTTT. It specifies CAWSVNQGNIEAFF. The full variable domain, in which reference TRBV30 and TRBJ1-1 provide the parts outside the CDR3, is SQTIHQWPATLVQPVGSPLSLECTVEGTSNPNLYWYRQAAGRGLQLLFYSVGIGQISSEVPQNLSASRPQDRQFILSSKKLLLSDSGFYLCAWSVNQGNIEAFFGQGTRLTVV.

On this clone itself: This sample also contains other DNA sequences that code for the same CDR3. This chain uses TRBV9 with TRBJ1-4; D is undetermined. The CDR3 covers 15 residues. Germline V gene lookup returns CDR1 SGDLS and CDR2 YYNGEE. V lost 0 bases, J lost 5 bases, and 11 bases lay in between. As DNA, the CDR3 is TGTGCCAGCAGCGTAGGAGGGCGCCGGAATGAAAAACTGTTTTTT. It specifies CASSVGGRRNEKLFF.

This chain uses TRBV18 with TRBJ2-3; 7 nucleotides match TRBD2. Germline assignment: CDR1 KGHSH and CDR2 LQKENI. The CDR3 extends over 16 amino acids. Losses at the gene ends were 0 bases for V and 0 bases for J; bases not matched to a gene: 3. The CDR3 DNA reads TGTGCCAGCTCACCACCGGTCGGGGGGAGCACAGATACGCAGTATTTT. Residues: CASSPPVGGSTDTQYF.

The chain carries TRBV6-5 and TRBJ2-5; 7 nucleotides align to TRBD1. V shed 7 bases and J 3 bases; nucleotides not matched to a gene: 8. This CDR3 is built from 14 residues. In germline, CDR1 is MNHEY, CDR2 SVGAGI. The DNA for the CDR3 is TGTGCCAGCACCCTTGGACAGGCGGAAGAGACCCAGTACTTC. This gives the protein CASTLGQAEETQYF.

The chain uses TRBV4-2 and TRBJ2-7, with D possibly TRBD2 on 6 matching bases. CDR1 is LGHNA and CDR2 is YNFKEQ in the germline V gene. The CDR3 runs 15 residues. The V end lost 3 bases, the J end lost 0 bases, and 12 bases lay between the germline ends. As DNA, the CDR3 is TGTGCCAGCAGCCACAGCGGGTCCAACTCCTACGAGCAGTACTTC. Translation gives CASSHSGSNSYEQYF.

The rearrangement links TRBV6-2 or TRBV6-3 to TRBJ2-5; D is possibly TRBD1 (7 bases). V gave up 6 bases and J gave up 1 base, with 18 bases separating them. The CDR3 sequence is 16 residues long. Germline values: CDR1 MNHEY, CDR2 SVGEGT. The CDR3 DNA is TGTGCCAGCAGCCAACAGACAGGGAGGTCCCAAGAGACCCAGTACTTC. It translates to CASSQQTGRSQETQYF.

This chain links TRBV5-1 with TRBJ1-4; no reliable D call. Germline CDR1 reads SGHRS; CDR2 reads YFSETQ. V was shortened by 2 bases and J by 3 bases, with 17 bases between the two germline ends. There are 17 residues in the CDR3. CDR3 sequence (DNA): TGCGCCAGCAGCTTAGGACTTTCCCCCACAGCTAATGAAAAACTGTTTTTT. As protein: CASSLGLSPTANEKLFF. Using reference TRBV5-1 and TRBJ1-4 for the parts outside the CDR3, the full variable domain is KAGVTQTPRYLIKTRGQQVTLSCSPISGHRSVSWYQQTPGQGLQFLFEYFSETQRNKGNFPGRFSGRQFSNSRSEMNVSTLELGDSALYLCASSLGLSPTANEKLFFGSGTQLSVL.

This clone was observed once. This chain joins TRBV10-2 and TRBJ2-1; D is perhaps TRBD1 (6 bases). The CDR3 totals 13 residues. The germline CDR1 and CDR2 sequences are WSHSY and SAAADI. Trimming took 8 bases from V and 4 from J, leaving 12 bases between them. CDR3: CASCSQGYNEQFF. The CDR3 nucleotides are TGCGCCAGCTGTTCACAGGGATACAATGAGCAGTTCTTC.

The rearrangement joins TRBV9 to TRBJ1-2, with 9 bases fitting TRBD1. Germline loops: CDR1 SGDLS, CDR2 YYNGEE. Trimming cost V 5 bases and J 1 base; bases outside gene matches: 6. CDR3 length: 15 residues. CDR3 in amino acids: CASSRQGDHNYGYTF. CDR3 nucleotides: TGTGCCAGCAGTAGACAGGGGGATCATAACTATGGCTACACCTTC.

The V call is TRBV9, the J call TRBJ2-3, with 7 bases aligning to TRBD1. With 3 bases clipped from V and 6 bases from J, the junction kept 4 bases outside the gene matches. CDR1 and CDR2 from the germline V gene are SGDLS and YYNGEE. The CDR3 spans 13 residues. The CDR3, as DNA: TGTGCCAGCAGCGCCCGGGACAGTGATACGCAGTATTTT. Translation gives CASSARDSDTQYF.

This chain links TRBV4-3 with TRBJ1-1, with a possible D match to TRBD1 (6 bases). V lost 0 bases and J 3 bases, leaving 11 bases between the germline ends. CDR1 LGHNA and CDR2 YSLEER come from the germline V gene. The CDR3 extends over 15 amino acids. The DNA of the CDR3 is TGCGCCAGCAGCCAAGAGAGGGGGTGGGACACTGAAGCTTTCTTT. Translated, it gives CASSQERGWDTEAFF.

V is TRBV7-3 and J is TRBJ2-7, with D possibly matching TRBD2 (5 bases). Germline loops: CDR1 SGHTA, CDR2 FQGTGA. This CDR3 comprises 15 residues. V was pared by 2 bases and J by 0 bases, with 11 bases between. CDR3 sequence reads: CASSLRGAGSYEQYF. The CDR3 DNA reads TGTGCCAGCAGCTTACGGGGAGCCGGCTCCTACGAGCAGTACTTC.

The CDR3 coding sequence is TGCGCCAGCAGCCGGACAGGATTTCAGGACGAGCAGTACTTC. This encodes CASSRTGFQDEQYF. V gene TRBV4-3 combines with J gene TRBJ2-7; 7 bases align to TRBD1. Germline trimming cut 4 bases from V and 5 bases from J; bases unmatched to any gene: 8. Germline CDR1 and CDR2: LGHNA and YSLEER. The CDR3 covers 14 residues.

The J gene is TRBJ2-2, the V gene TRBV3-1 (or the pseudogene TRBV3-2); perhaps TRBD2 as D (5 bases). Germline CDR1 LGHDT, CDR2 YNNKEL (reference sequence). Trimming took off 4 bases at V and 7 bases at J, with 13 bases between the two ends. This CDR3 spans 14 amino acids. CDR3 sequence reads: CASSPTEAFGELFF. DNA of the CDR3: TGTGCCAGCAGCCCTACGGAGGCCTTCGGGGAGCTGTTTTTT.

The chain links TRBV5-5 to TRBJ1-4; 9 nucleotides align to TRBD1. The CDR3 is 15 residues long. V trimming: 5 bases; J trimming: 4 bases; junction bases outside the gene matches: 6. Per germline, CDR1 SGHKS and CDR2 YYEKEE (reference sequence). The CDR3 reads CASRLSGQGNEKLFF. DNA for the CDR3: TGTGCCAGCAGGTTATCGGGACAGGGTAATGAAAAACTGTTTTTT.

This clone was observed once. The V call is TRBV18, the J call TRBJ1-4, with D possibly matching TRBD1 (5 bases). Trimming cost V 3 bases and J 8 bases, with 13 bases left between them. CDR3 length: 14 amino acids. Germline V gene sequence: CDR1 KGHSH, CDR2 LQKENI. For the CDR3, the DNA is TGTGCCAGCTCACCGGGGGGAATGGGCGAAAAACTGTTTTTT. Amino acids: CASSPGGMGEKLFF.

The rearrangement uses TRBV29-1 and TRBJ1-2; 10 nucleotides line up with TRBD1. CDR1 and CDR2 (germline): SQVTM, ANQGSEA. The CDR3 covers 15 residues. The CDR3 region is CSALFPRDRGYGYTF. CDR3 coding DNA: TGCAGTGCTCTCTTCCCTCGGGACAGGGGATATGGCTACACCTTC.

The V and J genes are TRBV4-3 and TRBJ2-7, with 7 bases aligning to TRBD1. After removal of 1 base from V and 2 bases from J, the junction contained 17 bases not matched to a gene. CDR3 length: 19 residues. The germline CDR1 and CDR2 sequences are LGHNA and YSLEER. The CDR3 nucleotides read TGCGCCAGCAGCCAAGCCTTATCTTTAGGGACAGCACTTGCCTACGAGCAGTACTTC. As protein: CASSQALSLGTALAYEQYF.

This clone was seen just once. The chain has TRBV10-3 and TRBJ2-5; 12 nucleotides align to TRBD1. J lost 7 bases, V lost 6 bases, and 9 bases had no gene match. The CDR3 consists of 15 residues. Germline CDR1 and CDR2: ENHRY and SYGVKD. The CDR3 coding sequence is TGTGCCATCAGGGATCCGGGACAGGGGGCCGGGACCCAGTACTTC. Its translation is CAIRDPGQGAGTQYF.

CDR3 region: CASSRTVSNGNTIYF. Written as DNA, the CDR3 is TGTGCCAGCAGCCGGACAGTCAGTAATGGAAACACCATATATTTT. The chain combines TRBV7-2 with TRBJ1-3; tentative D call: TRBD1 (6 bases). There are 15 residues in the CDR3. V was shortened by 5 bases and J by 3 bases, with 14 bases between the two germline ends. CDR1 is SGHTA, CDR2 FQGNSA, per germline.

The chain couples TRBV10-3 to TRBJ1-2; no firm D call. There are 14 residues in the CDR3. CDR1 is ENHRY and CDR2 is SYGVKD in the germline V gene. V was trimmed by 5 bases and J by 3 bases, leaving 13 bases between them. In DNA form, the CDR3 reads TGTGCCATCAGTTGGCCGGGTGCTGACTATGGCTACACCTTC. It specifies CAISWPGADYGYTF.

J is TRBJ1-2 and V is TRBV12-2; the DNA was not compared with TRBD1, the D call given in the table. TRBV12-2 is listed as a pseudogene. The CDR3 has 12 amino acids. CDR3 region: CASRAASSGHTF. The DNA for the CDR3 is TGTGCAAGTCGCGCCGCCTCGTCAGGGCACACCTTC.

The V call is TRBV19, the J call TRBJ2-3; perhaps TRBD1 as D (5 bases). Germline assignment: CDR1 LNHDA and CDR2 SQIVND (reference sequence). This CDR3 contains 17 residues. The V gene lost 5 bases and the J gene lost 3 bases, with 21 bases spanning the gap. The CDR3 DNA follows: TGTGCCAGTAGTTCTCTTACAGGCCCCGGCTCAACAGATACGCAGTATTTT. Translated: CASSSLTGPGSTDTQYF.

V usage is TRBV7-2 and J usage is TRBJ1-3; D call uncertain. Germline CDR1 is SGHTA and CDR2 is FQGNSA. The germline V and J ends were trimmed by 6 bases and 6 bases, with 12 bases remaining between them. The CDR3 runs 13 residues. The CDR3 loop is CASRKFGENTIYF. The CDR3 nucleotides read TGTGCCAGCAGAAAGTTCGGGGAAAACACCATATATTTT. Supplemented by reference TRBV7-2 and TRBJ1-3, the full variable domain reads GAGVSQSPSNKVTEKGKDVELRCDPISGHTALYWYRQSLGQGLEFLIYFQGNSAPDKSGLPSDRFSAERTGGSVSTLTIQRTQQEDSAVYLCASRKFGENTIYFGEGSWLTVV.

This chain joins TRBV5-1 and TRBJ2-1; 8 bases are shared with TRBD2. The germline CDR1 and CDR2 sequences are SGHRS and YFSETQ. Trimming at V came to 7 bases and at J to 11 bases, leaving 8 bases not matched to a gene. CDR3 length: 12 residues. CDR3 DNA sequence: TGCGCCAGCCGGGGGGGCTCCGGAAAGCAGTTCTTC. Its protein is CASRGGSGKQFF.